Below are 13 T cell receptor beta chains sequenced from a single sample in a study of control samples from healthy donors and cancer patients. Some clones are missing from TCRdb's copy, which holds only in-frame ones; the method was immunoSEQ multiplex PCR. The sample carries 40,000 to 55,000 clones, about 92% recorded once. The sample consisted of PBMCs. The receptors were gathered from a man aged 40-50 years with colorectal cancer.

This chain connects TRBV6-5 to TRBJ2-3; D uncertain. This CDR3 spans 15 amino acids. Germline V CDR1 and CDR2: MNHEY, SVGAGI. Trimming took off 4 bases at V and 2 bases at J, with 13 bases between the two ends. The DNA for the CDR3 is TGTGCCAGCAGTTTCTCCCGGACCTTCACAGATACGCAGTATTTT. Amino acid sequence: CASSFSRTFTDTQYF.

V and J are TRBV7-9 and TRBJ2-5; D is tentatively TRBD1 or TRBD2 (6 bases each). This CDR3 has 12 residues. CDR1 SEHNR and CDR2 FQNEAQ come from the germline V gene (reference sequence). V was cut by 7 bases and J by 9 bases, with 15 bases left in between. CDR3 in DNA: TGTGCCAGCATCCAGGGGCCGGGGGCCCAGTACTTC. It translates to CASIQGPGAQYF.

V and J are TRBV9 and TRBJ2-1; D may correspond to TRBD1 or TRBD2 (5 bases each). The CDR3 sequence is 15 residues long. The V end lost 0 bases, the J end lost 8 bases, and 15 bases lay between the germline ends. Germline CDR1 SGDLS, CDR2 YYNGEE. The CDR3 sequence is CASSVDGTPYDEQFF. CDR3 coding DNA: TGTGCCAGCAGCGTAGATGGGACCCCTTATGATGAGCAGTTCTTC. Combining the CDR3 with reference TRBV9 and TRBJ2-1 gives the whole variable domain DSGVTQTPKHLITATGQRVTLRCSPRSGDLSVYWYQQSLDQGLQFLIQYYNGEERAKGNILERFSAQQFPDLHSELNLSSLELGDSALYFCASSVDGTPYDEQFFGPGTRLTVL.

The V and J genes are TRBV5-1 and TRBJ1-1, with D tentatively TRBD1 (5 bases). Trimming shortened V by 2 bases and J by 2 bases, and 10 bases separated the two germline ends. Germline CDR1 is SGHRS and CDR2 is YFSETQ. The CDR3 totals 14 residues. CDR3 protein: CASSFNGGNTEAFF. Written as DNA, the CDR3 is TGCGCCAGCAGCTTTAATGGGGGTAACACTGAAGCTTTCTTT.

The chain recombines TRBV7-8 with TRBJ2-6, with D unresolved. Deletions cut 4 bases from V and 0 bases from J, with 10 bases between. Germline V gene data show CDR1 as SGHVS and CDR2 as FQNEAQ. The CDR3 is 16 amino acids. Written as DNA, the CDR3 is TGTGCCAGCAGCTGGCGACGGTTCTCTGGGGCCAACGTCCTGACTTTC. This sequence encodes CASSWRRFSGANVLTF.

V and J are TRBV4-1 and TRBJ1-1; the D is unclear. V was trimmed by 2 bases and J by 2 bases, leaving 12 bases between them. Per germline, CDR1 MGHRA and CDR2 YSYEKL. CDR3 length equals 15 residues. In DNA form, the CDR3 reads TGCGCCAGCAGCCAAAAGATTATTTACAACACTGAAGCTTTCTTT. Residues: CASSQKIIYNTEAFF.

V usage is TRBV11-3 and J usage is TRBJ1-1; D might be TRBD1 (6 bases). The CDR3 runs 13 residues. Germline V gene lookup returns CDR1 SGHNT and CDR2 YENEEA. Trimming took 5 bases from V and 4 from J, leaving 11 bases between them. The CDR3 DNA reads TGTGCCAGCAGCCATAGAGGGGGCACTGAAGCTTTCTTT. Protein: CASSHRGGTEAFF. The full variable domain, completed using reference TRBV11-3 and TRBJ1-1, is EAGVVQSPRYKIIEKKQPVAFWCNPISGHNTLYWYLQNLGQGPELLIRYENEEAVDDSQLPKDRFSAERLKGVDSTLKIQPAELGDSAVYLCASSHRGGTEAFFGQGTRLTVV.

V gene TRBV6-5 combines with J gene TRBJ2-5, with TRBD1 identical over 9 bases. Unmatched junction bases numbered 2, after V lost 2 bases and J lost 7 bases. The CDR3 runs to 13 residues. Germline V gives CDR1 MNHEY, CDR2 SVGAGI. For the CDR3, the DNA is TGTGCCAGCAGTTACCAGACAGGGGGGACCCAGTACTTC. Amino acids: CASSYQTGGTQYF.

This chain links TRBV28 with TRBJ2-3; 7 nucleotides line up with TRBD1. J lost 4 bases, V lost 8 bases, and 9 bases had no gene match. Germline V gene lookup returns CDR1 MDHEN and CDR2 SYDVKM. The CDR3 is 14 residues long. CDR3 coding DNA: TGTGCCAGCGGAACTAGGGGGCTTGCAGATACGCAGTATTTT. Translated: CASGTRGLADTQYF.

The V and J genes are TRBV18 and TRBJ2-7; D is unclear. The CDR3 totals 14 residues. Trimming removed 3 bases at V and 3 bases at J, with 12 bases between. Germline V gives CDR1 KGHSH, CDR2 LQKENI. This CDR3 reads CASSPGGNLYEQYF. As DNA, the CDR3 is TGTGCCAGCTCACCCGGTGGGAATCTCTACGAGCAGTACTTC.

The chain couples TRBV12-3 or TRBV12-4 to TRBJ1-2; D not certain. The CDR3 has 11 residues. The V gene lost 4 bases and the J gene lost 4 bases, with 4 bases spanning the gap. The CDR3 bases are TGTGCCAGCAGTTCTGGCTATGGCTACACCTTC. This sequence encodes CASSSGYGYTF.

This chain joins TRBV27 and TRBJ1-6; the D gene is possibly TRBD1 (5 bases). V was clipped by 5 bases and J by 6 bases, with 11 bases between them. CDR1 is MNHEY and CDR2 is SMNVEV in the germline V gene (reference sequence). There are 14 residues in the CDR3. The CDR3 DNA reads TGTGCCAGCAGTCTCCGGGACGGTAATTCACCCCTCCACTTT. Protein sequence: CASSLRDGNSPLHF.

The chain recombines TRBV2 with TRBJ2-7; the match to TRBD1 covers 9 bases. The V segment lost 2 bases and the J segment 2 bases; nucleotides outside the gene matches: 7. Germline loops: CDR1 SNHLY, CDR2 FYNNEI. The length of the CDR3 is 16 residues. The CDR3 DNA follows: TGTGCCAGCAGTGAAATTGGGACAGGGTTTACCTACGAGCAGTACTTC. Translation: CASSEIGTGFTYEQYF.